This T cell receptor beta chain was recovered during a study of patients and donors after allogeneic stem cell transplantation. From the RT-PCR reads, TCRdb called clonotypes with MiXCR, one entry per CDR3 protein. The sample has approximately 140,000 distinct CDR3 sequences; about two fifths are singletons. This clonotype was sampled from a human donor who was either an allogeneic HSCT recipient or a stem cell or donor lymphocyte infusion donor (not recorded which). It is not recorded whose cells these are; they may come from a transplant donor. Source material: blood, either unsorted or a sorted T cell fraction (not recorded which).

The CDR3 loop reads CASSSTSGGQETQYF. CDR3 DNA sequence: TGTGCCAGCAGCTCGACTAGCGGGGGACAAGAGACCCAGTACTTC. This chain uses TRBV7-3 with TRBJ2-5; 12 bases are shared with TRBD2. V trimming: 4 bases; J trimming: 2 bases; junction bases outside the gene matches: 2. From germline, CDR1 is SGHTA and CDR2 FQGTGA. This CDR3 comprises 15 residues. The full variable domain, rest sourced from reference TRBV7-3 and TRBJ2-5, is GAGVSQTPSNKVTEKGKYVELRCDPISGHTALYWYRQSLGQGPEFLIYFQGTGAADDSGLPNDRFFAVRPEGSVSTLKIQRTERGDSAVYLCASSSTSGGQETQYFGPGTRLLVL.